The present T cell receptor beta chain was sequenced within a study of blood T cell repertoires in COVID-19. Libraries were prepared by immunoSEQ multiplex PCR; TCRdb keeps only in-frame clonotypes and omits some of them. The table records roughly 250,000 clones, about 87% of them present only once. CDR3 length: 14 residues. CDR1 is MGHRA, CDR2 YSYEKL, per germline. V was cut by 4 bases and J by 6 bases, with 15 bases left in between. The V gene is TRBV4-1, the J gene TRBJ1-1, with D perhaps matching TRBD1 (5 bases). What was sequenced was PBMCs or T cells enriched from blood (not recorded which). The TCR originated in a woman aged 25 to 39 with acute COVID-19. CDR3 nucleotides: TGCGCCAGCAGCCTCCACGGAGGGACCGCTGAAGCTTTCTTT. Its protein is CASSLHGGTAEAFF.